The entry below gives a single T cell receptor beta chain sequence along with its context. What it binds is unknown. Some clones are missing from TCRdb's copy, which holds only in-frame ones; the method was immunoSEQ multiplex PCR. Found here are about 200,000 clones, around 94% of them singletons; the top ten hold 1% to 1.5%. The CDR3 runs to 14 residues. Trimming cost V 3 bases and J 2 bases, with 8 bases left between them. Germline CDR1 and CDR2: MNHEY and SMNVEV (reference sequence). The sample belongs to a study of T cell responses to AZD1222 COVID-19 vaccine. Broader study findings: Donors skewed white British and female; clonal diversity was possibly underestimated. All repertoire sampling was performed exclusively after the peak T cell response.

The sequenced sample was peripheral blood, obtained on day 0 of AZD1222 vaccination. The TCR was taken from an adult in good health. This chain uses TRBV27 with TRBJ2-1, with D maybe TRBD2 (6 bases). This CDR3 reads CASSLRGTYNEQFF. The CDR3, as DNA: TGTGCCAGCAGTTTGCGGGGTACCTACAATGAGCAGTTCTTC.